This T cell receptor (beta chain) was obtained from a study of OX40 agonist ivuxolimab in advanced cancers. Study outcomes and limitations: Among the lowest peripheral clonal expansion occurred in 0.1-3.0 mg/kg partial responders.

Worth noting for this clone: Antigen: not known.

Assay used: immunoSEQ multiplex PCR; TCRdb lists only in-frame clones, some missing. The table lists tens of thousands of clones, approximately 86% of them singletons. The germline V gene has CDR1 MNHEY and CDR2 SVGAGI. V was clipped by 6 bases and J by 4 bases, with 14 bases between them. The CDR3 is made up of 14 amino acids. V gene TRBV6-5 combines with J gene TRBJ2-3, with D perhaps matching TRBD2 (6 bases). The sequenced sample was CD4+ or CD8+ T cells sorted from blood, obtained in a trial of the OX40 agonist ivuxolimab. The clonotype originates from an adult with an advanced solid tumor such as melanoma, head and neck, liver or kidney cancer. This chain's CDR3 is CASRMEGNSDTQYF. In DNA, the CDR3 is TGTGCCAGCAGGATGGAGGGGAACTCAGATACGCAGTATTTT.